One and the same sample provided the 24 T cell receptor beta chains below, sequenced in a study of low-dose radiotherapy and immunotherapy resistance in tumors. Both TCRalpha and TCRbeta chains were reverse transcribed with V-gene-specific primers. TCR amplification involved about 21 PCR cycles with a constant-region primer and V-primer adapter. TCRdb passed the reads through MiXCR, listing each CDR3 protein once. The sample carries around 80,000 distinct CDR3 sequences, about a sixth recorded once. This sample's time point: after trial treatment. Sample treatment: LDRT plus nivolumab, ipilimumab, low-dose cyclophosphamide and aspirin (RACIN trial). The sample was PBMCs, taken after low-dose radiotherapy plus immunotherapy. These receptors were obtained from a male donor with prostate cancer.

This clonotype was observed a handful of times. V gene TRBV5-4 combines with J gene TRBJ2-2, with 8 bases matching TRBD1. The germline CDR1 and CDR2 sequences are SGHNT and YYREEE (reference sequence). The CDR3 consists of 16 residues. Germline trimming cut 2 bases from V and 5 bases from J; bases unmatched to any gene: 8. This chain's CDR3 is CASSFGTGGWTGELFF. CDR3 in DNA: TGTGCCAGCAGCTTCGGGACAGGAGGGTGGACCGGGGAGCTGTTTTTT.

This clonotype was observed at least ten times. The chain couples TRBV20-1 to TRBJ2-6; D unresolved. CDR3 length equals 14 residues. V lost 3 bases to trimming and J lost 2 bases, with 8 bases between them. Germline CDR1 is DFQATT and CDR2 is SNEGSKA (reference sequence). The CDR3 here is CSASLGTGANVLTF. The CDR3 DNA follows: TGCAGTGCTAGCCTGGGGACTGGGGCCAACGTCCTGACTTTC.

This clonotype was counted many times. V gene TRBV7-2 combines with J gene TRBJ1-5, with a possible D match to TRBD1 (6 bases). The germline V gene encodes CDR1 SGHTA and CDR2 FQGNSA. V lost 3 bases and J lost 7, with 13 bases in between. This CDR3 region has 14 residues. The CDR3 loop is CASSFLQGGQPQHF. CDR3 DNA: TGTGCCAGCAGCTTTCTACAGGGCGGCCAGCCCCAGCATTTT.

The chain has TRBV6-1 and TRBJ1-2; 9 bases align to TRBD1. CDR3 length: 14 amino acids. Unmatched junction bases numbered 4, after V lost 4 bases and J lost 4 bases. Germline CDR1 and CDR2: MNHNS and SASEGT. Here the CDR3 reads CASSVGTGIYGYTF. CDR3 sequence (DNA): TGTGCCAGCAGTGTCGGGACAGGGATCTATGGCTACACCTTC.

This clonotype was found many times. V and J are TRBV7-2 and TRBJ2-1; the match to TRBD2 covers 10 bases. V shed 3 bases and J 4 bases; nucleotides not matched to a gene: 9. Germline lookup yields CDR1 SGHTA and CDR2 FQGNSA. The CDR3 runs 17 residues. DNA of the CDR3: TGTGCCAGCAGCTTTACTCTACTAGCGGGACCTTACAATGAGCAGTTCTTC. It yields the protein CASSFTLLAGPYNEQFF.

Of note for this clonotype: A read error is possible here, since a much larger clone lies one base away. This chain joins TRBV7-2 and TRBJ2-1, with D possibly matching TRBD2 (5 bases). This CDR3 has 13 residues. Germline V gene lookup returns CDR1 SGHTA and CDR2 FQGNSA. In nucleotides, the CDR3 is TGTGCCAGCAGGTTAGCTAGCTCGAGGGAGCAGTTCTTC. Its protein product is CASRLASSREQFF.

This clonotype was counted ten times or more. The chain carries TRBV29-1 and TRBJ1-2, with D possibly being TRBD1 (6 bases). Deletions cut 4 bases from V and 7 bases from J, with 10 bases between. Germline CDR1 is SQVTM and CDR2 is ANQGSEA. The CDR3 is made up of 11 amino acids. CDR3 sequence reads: CSVGQVGGYTF. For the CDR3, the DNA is TGCAGCGTTGGACAGGTCGGTGGCTACACCTTC.

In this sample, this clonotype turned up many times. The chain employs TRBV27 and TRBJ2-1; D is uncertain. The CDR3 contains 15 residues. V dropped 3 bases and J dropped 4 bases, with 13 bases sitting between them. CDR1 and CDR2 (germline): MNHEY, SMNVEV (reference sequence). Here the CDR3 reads CASSLDHDSYNEQFF. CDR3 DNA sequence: TGTGCCAGCAGTTTGGACCACGACTCGTACAATGAGCAGTTCTTC.

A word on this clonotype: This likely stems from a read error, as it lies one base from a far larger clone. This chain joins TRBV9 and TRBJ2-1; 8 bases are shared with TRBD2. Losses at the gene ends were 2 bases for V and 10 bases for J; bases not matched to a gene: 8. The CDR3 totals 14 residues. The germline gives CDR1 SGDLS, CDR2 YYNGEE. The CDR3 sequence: CASSVAGGVHEQFF. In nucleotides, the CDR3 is TGTGCCAGCAGCGTCGCGGGGGGAGTCCACGAGCAGTTCTTC.

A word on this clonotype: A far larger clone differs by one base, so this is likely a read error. CDR3 bases: TGCAGCGTTGAAGACCCCGGATCGGGACTAGCGGCCGATAACAATGAGCAGTACTTC. Translation: CSVEDPGSGLAADNNEQYF. The rearrangement joins TRBV29-1 to TRBJ2-7; 11 bases match TRBD2. This CDR3 has 19 residues. After removal of 0 bases from V and 7 bases from J, the junction contained 20 bases not matched to a gene. Germline V gene sequence: CDR1 SQVTM, CDR2 ANQGSEA.

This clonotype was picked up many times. The CDR3 reads CASSLYNEQFF. The CDR3 nucleotides read TGTGCCAGCAGCCTCTACAATGAGCAGTTCTTC. The chain recombines TRBV5-4 with TRBJ2-1; D not resolved. The CDR3 has 11 residues. Trimming removed 4 bases at V and 3 bases at J, with 2 bases between. Germline V CDR1 and CDR2: SGHNT, YYREEE (reference sequence).

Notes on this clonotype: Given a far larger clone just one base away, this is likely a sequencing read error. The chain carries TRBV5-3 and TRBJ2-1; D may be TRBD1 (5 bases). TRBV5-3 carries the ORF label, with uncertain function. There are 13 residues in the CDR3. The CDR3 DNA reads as TGTGCCAGCAGCTACAGGACCCTCAATGAGCAGTTCTTC. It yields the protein CASSYRTLNEQFF.

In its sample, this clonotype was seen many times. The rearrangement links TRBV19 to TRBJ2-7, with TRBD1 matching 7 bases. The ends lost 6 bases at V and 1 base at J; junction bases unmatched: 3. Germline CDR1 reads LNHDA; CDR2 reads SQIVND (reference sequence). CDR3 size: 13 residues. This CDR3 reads CASRGRGSYEQYF. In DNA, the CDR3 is TGTGCCAGTAGGGGCAGGGGGTCCTACGAGCAGTACTTC.

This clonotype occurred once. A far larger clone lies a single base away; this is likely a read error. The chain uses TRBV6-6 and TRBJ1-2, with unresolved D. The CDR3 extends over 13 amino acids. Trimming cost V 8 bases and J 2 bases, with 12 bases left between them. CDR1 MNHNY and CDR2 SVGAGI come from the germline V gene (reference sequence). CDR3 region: CASGGRRNYGYTF. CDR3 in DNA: TGTGCCAGCGGTGGACGGAGGAACTATGGCTACACCTTC.

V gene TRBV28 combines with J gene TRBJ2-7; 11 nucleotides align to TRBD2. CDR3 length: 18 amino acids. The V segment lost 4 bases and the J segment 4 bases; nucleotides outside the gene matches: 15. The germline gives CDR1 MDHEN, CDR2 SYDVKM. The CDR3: CASSSHRSGRAEGYEQYF. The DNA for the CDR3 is TGTGCCAGCAGTTCCCACCGTAGCGGGAGGGCGGAAGGATACGAGCAGTACTTC.

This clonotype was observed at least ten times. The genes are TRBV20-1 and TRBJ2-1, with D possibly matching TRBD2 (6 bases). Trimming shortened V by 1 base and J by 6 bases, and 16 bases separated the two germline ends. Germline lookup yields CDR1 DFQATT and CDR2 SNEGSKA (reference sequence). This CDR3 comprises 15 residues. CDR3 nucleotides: TGCAGTGCTAGAGTTCCCGGGAGTAGAGGCAATGAGCAGTTCTTC. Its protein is CSARVPGSRGNEQFF.

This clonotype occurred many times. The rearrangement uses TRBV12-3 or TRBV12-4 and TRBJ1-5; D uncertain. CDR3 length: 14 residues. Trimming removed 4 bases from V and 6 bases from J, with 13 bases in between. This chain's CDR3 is CASSWLGEGQPQHF. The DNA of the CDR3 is TGTGCCAGCAGTTGGCTCGGAGAGGGTCAGCCCCAGCATTTT.

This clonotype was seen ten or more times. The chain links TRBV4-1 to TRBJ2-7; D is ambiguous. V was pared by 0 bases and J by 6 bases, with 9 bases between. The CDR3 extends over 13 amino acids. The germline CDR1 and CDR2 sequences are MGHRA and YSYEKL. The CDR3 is CASSQDVGREQYF. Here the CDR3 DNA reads TGCGCCAGCAGCCAAGATGTCGGTCGCGAGCAGTACTTC.

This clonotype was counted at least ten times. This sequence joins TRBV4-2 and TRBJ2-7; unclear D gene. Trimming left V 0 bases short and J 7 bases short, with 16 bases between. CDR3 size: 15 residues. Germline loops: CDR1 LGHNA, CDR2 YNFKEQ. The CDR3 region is CASSQDPSGVGEQYF. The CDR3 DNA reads TGTGCCAGCAGCCAAGACCCCAGTGGGGTGGGGGAGCAGTACTTC.

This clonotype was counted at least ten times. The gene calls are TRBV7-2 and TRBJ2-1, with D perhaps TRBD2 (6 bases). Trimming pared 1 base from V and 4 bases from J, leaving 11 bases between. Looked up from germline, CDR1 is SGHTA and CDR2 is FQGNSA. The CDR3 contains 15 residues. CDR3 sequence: CASSLVWGGYNEQFF. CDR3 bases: TGTGCCAGCAGCTTAGTCTGGGGAGGATACAATGAGCAGTTCTTC.

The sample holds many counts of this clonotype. CDR3 DNA sequence: TGTGCCAGCAGTTCCGTACAGGGGAGCTATGGCTACACCTTC. This translates into CASSSVQGSYGYTF. V and J are TRBV7-2 and TRBJ1-2; 7 bases are a match to TRBD1. The germline V gene encodes CDR1 SGHTA and CDR2 FQGNSA. The trim removed 6 bases at V and 4 bases at J, leaving 8 bases unmatched. The CDR3 runs 14 residues.

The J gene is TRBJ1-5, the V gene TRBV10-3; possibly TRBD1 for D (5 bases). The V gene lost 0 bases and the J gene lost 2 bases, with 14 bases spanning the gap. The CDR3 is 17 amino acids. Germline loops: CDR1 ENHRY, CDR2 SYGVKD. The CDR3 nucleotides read TGTGCCATCAGTGAGTCAAGTTTCAGGGCGGGCAATCAGCCCCAGCATTTT. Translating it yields CAISESSFRAGNQPQHF.

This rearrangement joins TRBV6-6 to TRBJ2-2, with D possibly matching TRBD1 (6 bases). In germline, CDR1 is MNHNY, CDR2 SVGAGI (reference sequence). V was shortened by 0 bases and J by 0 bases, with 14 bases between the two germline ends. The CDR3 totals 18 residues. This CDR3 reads CASSYSTGYYSNTGELFF. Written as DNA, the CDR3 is TGTGCCAGCAGTTACTCGACAGGCTACTATTCGAACACCGGGGAGCTGTTTTTT.

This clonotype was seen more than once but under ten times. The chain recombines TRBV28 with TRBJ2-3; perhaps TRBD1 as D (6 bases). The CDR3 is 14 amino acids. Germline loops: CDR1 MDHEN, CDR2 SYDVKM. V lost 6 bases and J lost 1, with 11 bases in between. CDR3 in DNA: TGTGCCAGCAGCTGGAGGACAGGCACAGATACGCAGTATTTT. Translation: CASSWRTGTDTQYF.